Listed below are T cell receptor beta chains from one sample, sequenced in a study of shared clonotypes between healthy human individuals. Produced via immunoSEQ multiplex PCR; TCRdb's table is partial and in-frame only. Of some 2.1 million clones listed, about 95% are singletons. Sequenced sample: naive CD8+ T cells sorted from blood. These receptor sequences come from a man between 18 and 35 years old in good health. CDR3s include the opening cysteine and the closing phenylalanine or tryptophan. Each record gives: CDR3 protein, CDR3 DNA, clone size, J gene, V gene, D gene. D genes are given only for firm matches. Clone size is given for some rows only: seen once, a few or many times, or a class if the clone is expanded.

CDR3aa: CASSWAQWGGTEAFF; CDR3nt: TGTGCCAGCAGTTGGGCCCAATGGGGGGGAACTGAAGCTTTCTTT; abundance: once; j_gene: TRBJ1-1; v_gene: TRBV28; d_gene: NA
CDR3aa: CASSPTVGLNTEAFF; CDR3nt: TGTGCCAGCAGCCCCACGGTCGGGCTGAACACTGAAGCTTTCTTT; abundance: NA; j_gene: TRBJ1-1; v_gene: TRBV5-6; d_gene: NA
CDR3aa: CASTPLPGQGVGGYTF; CDR3nt: TGTGCCAGTACTCCGCTACCGGGACAGGGGGTAGGAGGCTACACCTTC; abundance: NA; j_gene: TRBJ1-2; v_gene: TRBV19; d_gene: TRBD1
CDR3aa: CASSATGTSGSYEQYF; CDR3nt: TGTGCCAGCAGTGCGACCGGGACTAGCGGCTCCTACGAGCAGTACTTC; abundance: NA; j_gene: TRBJ2-7; v_gene: TRBV6-1; d_gene: TRBD2
CDR3aa: CASSYSILNEQFF; CDR3nt: TGTGCCAGCAGTTACTCGATTTTGAATGAGCAGTTCTTC; abundance: NA; j_gene: TRBJ2-1; v_gene: TRBV6-5; d_gene: NA
CDR3aa: CASSGTYGNTIYF; CDR3nt: TGTGCCAGCAGTGGGACATACGGAAACACCATATATTTT; abundance: few; j_gene: TRBJ1-3; v_gene: TRBV28; d_gene: NA
CDR3aa: CASSLSAASGKYEQYF; CDR3nt: TGTGCCAGCAGTTTAAGCGCCGCAAGCGGAAAATACGAGCAGTACTTC; abundance: NA; j_gene: TRBJ2-7; v_gene: TRBV27; d_gene: NA
CDR3aa: CACRENSYEQYF; CDR3nt: TGTGCCTGCCGGGAGAACTCCTACGAGCAGTACTTC; abundance: NA; j_gene: TRBJ2-7; v_gene: TRBV30; d_gene: NA
CDR3aa: CASSGNSYEQYF; CDR3nt: TGTGCCAGCAGCGGGAATTCCTACGAGCAGTACTTC; abundance: NA; j_gene: TRBJ2-7; v_gene: TRBV9; d_gene: NA
CDR3aa: CASSVESLAGGSNEQFF; CDR3nt: TGTGCCAGCAGCGTAGAGTCCCTGGCGGGAGGTAGTAATGAGCAGTTCTTC; abundance: NA; j_gene: TRBJ2-1; v_gene: TRBV9; d_gene: TRBD2
CDR3aa: CAISSGQGETGELFF; CDR3nt: TGTGCCATCAGTTCGGGACAGGGCGAAACCGGGGAGCTGTTTTTT; abundance: NA; j_gene: TRBJ2-2; v_gene: TRBV10-3; d_gene: TRBD1
CDR3aa: CASSQDPRAQDPYNEQFF; CDR3nt: TGCGCCAGCAGCCAAGATCCCCGGGCTCAAGATCCCTACAATGAGCAGTTCTTC; abundance: NA; j_gene: TRBJ2-1; v_gene: TRBV4-3; d_gene: NA
CDR3aa: CASSALTEAKNIQYF; CDR3nt: TGTGCCAGTAGTGCGCTGACGGAAGCCAAAAACATTCAGTACTTC; abundance: NA; j_gene: TRBJ2-4; v_gene: TRBV19; d_gene: NA
CDR3aa: CASSFRLAGPMGTGELFF; CDR3nt: TGTGCCAGTAGTTTCCGACTAGCGGGCCCGATGGGAACCGGGGAGCTGTTTTTT; abundance: once; j_gene: TRBJ2-2; v_gene: TRBV19; d_gene: TRBD2
CDR3aa: CASSQVPRAYSSYEQYF; CDR3nt: TGCGCCAGCAGCCAAGTACCGAGGGCCTATAGCTCCTACGAGCAGTACTTC; abundance: NA; j_gene: TRBJ2-7; v_gene: TRBV4-1; d_gene: NA
CDR3aa: CASSFRGDSYEQYF; CDR3nt: TGTGCCAGCAGCTTCAGGGGCGATTCCTACGAGCAGTACTTC; abundance: NA; j_gene: TRBJ2-7; v_gene: TRBV13; d_gene: NA
CDR3aa: CASSLELTSSLIEQFF; CDR3nt: TGTGCTAGCAGCTTAGAATTGACTAGCTCATTAATAGAGCAGTTCTTC; abundance: NA; j_gene: TRBJ2-1; v_gene: TRBV7-7; d_gene: TRBD2
CDR3aa: CASSLSGYQPQHF; CDR3nt: TGTGCCAGCAGTTTATCAGGGTATCAGCCCCAGCATTTT; abundance: NA; j_gene: TRBJ1-5; v_gene: TRBV28; d_gene: NA
CDR3aa: CASSAGGQGLSYEQYF; CDR3nt: TGTGCCAGCAGCGCCGGGGGCCAGGGCCTATCCTACGAGCAGTACTTC; abundance: NA; j_gene: TRBJ2-7; v_gene: TRBV7-9; d_gene: NA
CDR3aa: CASSLLAGGPTGELFF; CDR3nt: TGTGCCAGCAGCCTCTTAGCGGGGGGGCCCACCGGGGAGCTGTTTTTT; abundance: NA; j_gene: TRBJ2-2; v_gene: TRBV5-4; d_gene: TRBD2
CDR3aa: CASSYTDSTEAFF; CDR3nt: TGTGCCAGCAGTTACACAGACTCCACTGAAGCTTTCTTT; abundance: NA; j_gene: TRBJ1-1; v_gene: TRBV6-5; d_gene: NA
CDR3aa: CASSDLGLSSPLHF; CDR3nt: TGTGCCAGCAGCGACCTGGGATTAAGTTCACCCCTCCACTTT; abundance: once; j_gene: TRBJ1-6; v_gene: TRBV6-1; d_gene: NA
CDR3aa: CASSFSTGDYNEQFF; CDR3nt: TGTGCCAGCAGCTTCTCGACAGGGGATTACAATGAGCAGTTCTTC; abundance: NA; j_gene: TRBJ2-1; v_gene: TRBV7-9; d_gene: TRBD1
CDR3aa: CASSNRDRAQETQYF; CDR3nt: TGTGCCAGCAGCAATCGGGACAGGGCCCAAGAGACCCAGTACTTC; abundance: NA; j_gene: TRBJ2-5; v_gene: TRBV7-9; d_gene: TRBD1
CDR3aa: CASSQVGGSDTQYF; CDR3nt: TGCGCCAGCAGCCAAGTAGGGGGATCAGATACGCAGTATTTT; abundance: NA; j_gene: TRBJ2-3; v_gene: TRBV4-1; d_gene: NA
CDR3aa: CASSMRDKAYKSYGYTF; CDR3nt: TGTGCCAGTAGTATGCGTGACAAGGCCTATAAATCGTATGGCTACACCTTC; abundance: NA; j_gene: TRBJ1-2; v_gene: TRBV19; d_gene: NA
CDR3aa: CASTGPDGSNQPQHF; CDR3nt: TGTGCCAGCACAGGCCCCGATGGGAGCAATCAGCCCCAGCATTTT; abundance: NA; j_gene: TRBJ1-5; v_gene: TRBV6-1; d_gene: NA
CDR3aa: CASSLVPNGINYGYTF; CDR3nt: TGTGCCAGCAGCTTAGTCCCGAACGGGATCAACTATGGCTACACCTTC; abundance: NA; j_gene: TRBJ1-2; v_gene: TRBV11-2; d_gene: NA
CDR3aa: CASSYLGSSTDTQYF; CDR3nt: TGTGCCAGCAGTTACTTGGGCAGCTCCACAGATACGCAGTATTTT; abundance: NA; j_gene: TRBJ2-3; v_gene: TRBV6-5; d_gene: NA
CDR3aa: CASSSPGSEAFF; CDR3nt: TGTGCCAGCAGCTCCCCGGGTAGTGAAGCTTTCTTT; abundance: NA; j_gene: TRBJ1-1; v_gene: TRBV27; d_gene: NA
CDR3aa: CASSQTGSSYNEQFF; CDR3nt: TGCGCCAGCAGCCAAACAGGGAGCTCCTACAATGAGCAGTTCTTC; abundance: NA; j_gene: TRBJ2-1; v_gene: TRBV4-1; d_gene: NA
CDR3aa: CASSYGLASTGELFF; CDR3nt: TGTGCCAGCAGCTACGGACTAGCGAGCACCGGGGAGCTGTTTTTT; abundance: NA; j_gene: TRBJ2-2; v_gene: TRBV7-2; d_gene: TRBD2
CDR3aa: CASSFFRDTEAFF; CDR3nt: TGTGCCAGCAGCTTTTTCAGGGACACTGAAGCTTTCTTT; abundance: NA; j_gene: TRBJ1-1; v_gene: TRBV7-2; d_gene: NA
CDR3aa: CASSFGTPSYEQYF; CDR3nt: TGTGCCAGCAGCTTTGGGACACCTTCCTACGAGCAGTACTTC; abundance: NA; j_gene: TRBJ2-7; v_gene: TRBV5-6; d_gene: NA
CDR3aa: CASSLGLAGGLSYNEQFF; CDR3nt: TGTGCCAGCAGCTTAGGACTAGCGGGGGGACTGTCCTACAATGAGCAGTTCTTC; abundance: NA; j_gene: TRBJ2-1; v_gene: TRBV7-8; d_gene: TRBD2
CDR3aa: CASSVGLAGGAGSYNEQFF; CDR3nt: TGTGCCAGCAGCGTAGGACTAGCGGGAGGAGCAGGCTCCTACAATGAGCAGTTCTTC; abundance: NA; j_gene: TRBJ2-1; v_gene: TRBV9; d_gene: TRBD2
CDR3aa: CASSPGSSSYEQYF; CDR3nt: TGTGCCAGCAGTCCGGGATCGAGCTCCTACGAGCAGTACTTC; abundance: NA; j_gene: TRBJ2-7; v_gene: TRBV7-8; d_gene: NA
CDR3aa: CASSTWGGGTNNQPQHF; CDR3nt: TGTGCCAGCAGCACCTGGGGTGGGGGAACCAACAATCAGCCCCAGCATTTT; abundance: NA; j_gene: TRBJ1-5; v_gene: TRBV27; d_gene: NA
CDR3aa: CASSPRDSYEQYF; CDR3nt: TGCGCCAGCAGCCCAAGGGACTCCTACGAGCAGTACTTC; abundance: NA; j_gene: TRBJ2-7; v_gene: TRBV4-1; d_gene: NA
CDR3aa: CASSLQTFEAFF; CDR3nt: TGTGCCAGCAGCTTACAGACGTTTGAAGCTTTCTTT; abundance: NA; j_gene: TRBJ1-1; v_gene: TRBV13; d_gene: NA
CDR3aa: CAWSPGAWEQYF; CDR3nt: TGTGCCTGGAGCCCGGGGGCGTGGGAGCAGTACTTC; abundance: NA; j_gene: TRBJ2-7; v_gene: TRBV30; d_gene: NA
CDR3aa: CASSFNVGSYEQYF; CDR3nt: TGTGCCAGCAGTTTTAACGTGGGCTCCTACGAGCAGTACTTC; abundance: NA; j_gene: TRBJ2-7; v_gene: TRBV28; d_gene: NA
CDR3aa: CASYGGRGGVIGELFF; CDR3nt: TGCGCCAGCTACGGAGGGCGGGGGGGCGTCATCGGGGAGCTGTTTTTT; abundance: few; j_gene: TRBJ2-2; v_gene: TRBV10-2; d_gene: TRBD2
CDR3aa: CASSLRGGGPYNEQFF; CDR3nt: TGTGCCAGCAGCTTAAGAGGCGGGGGCCCTTACAATGAGCAGTTCTTC; abundance: NA; j_gene: TRBJ2-1; v_gene: TRBV13; d_gene: NA
CDR3aa: CASSFSFNEQFF; CDR3nt: TGCGCCAGCAGCTTTTCTTTCAATGAGCAGTTCTTC; abundance: NA; j_gene: TRBJ2-1; v_gene: TRBV5-1; d_gene: NA
CDR3aa: CASSLDWGPLYGYTF; CDR3nt: TGTGCCAGCAGCTTGGATTGGGGCCCGCTCTATGGCTACACCTTC; abundance: once; j_gene: TRBJ1-2; v_gene: TRBV5-6; d_gene: NA
CDR3aa: CASSLDRGLLYEQYF; CDR3nt: TGTGCCAGCAGTCTGGACAGGGGACTGCTCTACGAGCAGTACTTC; abundance: NA; j_gene: TRBJ2-7; v_gene: TRBV7-9; d_gene: TRBD1
CDR3aa: CASSIGTYEQYF; CDR3nt: TGTGCCAGTAGTATAGGGACCTACGAGCAGTACTTC; abundance: NA; j_gene: TRBJ2-7; v_gene: TRBV19; d_gene: NA
CDR3aa: CASSLAEGHEQYF; CDR3nt: TGTGCCAGCAGCTTGGCGGAGGGCCACGAGCAGTACTTC; abundance: NA; j_gene: TRBJ2-7; v_gene: TRBV5-4; d_gene: NA